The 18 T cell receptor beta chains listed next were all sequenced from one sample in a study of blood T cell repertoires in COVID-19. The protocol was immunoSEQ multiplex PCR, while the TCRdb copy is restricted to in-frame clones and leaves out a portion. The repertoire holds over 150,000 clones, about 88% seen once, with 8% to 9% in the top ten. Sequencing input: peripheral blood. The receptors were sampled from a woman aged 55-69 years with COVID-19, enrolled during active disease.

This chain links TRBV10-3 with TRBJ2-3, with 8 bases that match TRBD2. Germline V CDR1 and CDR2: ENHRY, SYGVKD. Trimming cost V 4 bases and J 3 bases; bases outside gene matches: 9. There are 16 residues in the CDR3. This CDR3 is CAISGSIGGATDTQYF. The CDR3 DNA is TGTGCCATCAGTGGAAGCATCGGGGGGGCAACAGATACGCAGTATTTT.

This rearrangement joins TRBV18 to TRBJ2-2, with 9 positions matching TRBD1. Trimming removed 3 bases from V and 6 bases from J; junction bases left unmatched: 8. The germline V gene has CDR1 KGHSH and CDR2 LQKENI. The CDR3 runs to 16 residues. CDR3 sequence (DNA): TGTGCCAGCTCACCGGATAACGGACAGGGGCCCGGGGAGCTGTTTTTT. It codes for CASSPDNGQGPGELFF.

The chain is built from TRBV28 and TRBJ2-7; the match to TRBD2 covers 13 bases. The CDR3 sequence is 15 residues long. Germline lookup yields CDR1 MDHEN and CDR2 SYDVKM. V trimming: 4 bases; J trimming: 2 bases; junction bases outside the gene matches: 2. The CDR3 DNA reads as TGTGCCAGCAGTTCGGGACTAGCGGGACCCTACGAGCAGTACTTC. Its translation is CASSSGLAGPYEQYF.

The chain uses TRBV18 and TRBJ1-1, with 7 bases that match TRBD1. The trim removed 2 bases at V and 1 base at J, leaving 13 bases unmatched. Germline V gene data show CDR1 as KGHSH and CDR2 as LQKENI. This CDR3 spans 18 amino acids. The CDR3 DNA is TGTGCCAGCTCACCATCGGGGGTTAGGGGGCGCGGGAACACTGAAGCTTTCTTT. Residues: CASSPSGVRGRGNTEAFF. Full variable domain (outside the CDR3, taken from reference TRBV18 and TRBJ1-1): NAGVMQNPRHLVRRRGQEARLRCSPMKGHSHVYWYRQLPEEGLKFMVYLQKENIIDESGMPKERFSAEFPKEGPSILRIQQVVRGDSAAYFCASSPSGVRGRGNTEAFFGQGTRLTVV.

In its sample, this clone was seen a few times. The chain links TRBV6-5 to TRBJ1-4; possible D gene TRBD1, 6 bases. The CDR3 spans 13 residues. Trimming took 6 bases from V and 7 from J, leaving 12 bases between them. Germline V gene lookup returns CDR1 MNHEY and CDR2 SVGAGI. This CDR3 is CASSGGRVEKLFF. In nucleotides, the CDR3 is TGTGCCAGCAGCGGGGGGCGCGTTGAAAAACTGTTTTTT.

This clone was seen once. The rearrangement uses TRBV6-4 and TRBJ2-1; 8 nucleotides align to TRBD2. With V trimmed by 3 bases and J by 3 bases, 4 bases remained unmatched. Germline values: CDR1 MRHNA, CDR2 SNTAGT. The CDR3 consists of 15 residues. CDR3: CASSEVAGFYNEQFF. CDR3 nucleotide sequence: TGTGCCAGCAGTGAGGTAGCGGGATTCTACAATGAGCAGTTCTTC.

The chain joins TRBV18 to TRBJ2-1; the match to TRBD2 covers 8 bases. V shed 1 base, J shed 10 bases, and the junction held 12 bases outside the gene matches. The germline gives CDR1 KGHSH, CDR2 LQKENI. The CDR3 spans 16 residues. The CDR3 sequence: CASSPQLAGGRGEQFF. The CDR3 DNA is TGTGCCAGCTCACCACAACTTGCGGGGGGCCGGGGGGAGCAGTTCTTC. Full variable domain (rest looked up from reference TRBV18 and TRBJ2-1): NAGVMQNPRHLVRRRGQEARLRCSPMKGHSHVYWYRQLPEEGLKFMVYLQKENIIDESGMPKERFSAEFPKEGPSILRIQQVVRGDSAAYFCASSPQLAGGRGEQFFGPGTRLTVL.

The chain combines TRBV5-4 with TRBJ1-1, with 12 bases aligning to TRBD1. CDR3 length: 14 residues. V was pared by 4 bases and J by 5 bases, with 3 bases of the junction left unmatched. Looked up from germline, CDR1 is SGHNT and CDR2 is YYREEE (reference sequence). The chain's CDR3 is CASSRDRGPTEAFF. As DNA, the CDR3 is TGTGCCAGCAGCCGGGACAGGGGGCCGACTGAAGCTTTCTTT.

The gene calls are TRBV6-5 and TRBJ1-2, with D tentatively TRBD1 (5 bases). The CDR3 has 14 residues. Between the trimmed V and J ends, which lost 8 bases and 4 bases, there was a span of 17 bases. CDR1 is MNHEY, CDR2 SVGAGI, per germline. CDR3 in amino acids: CASREQGYFYGYTF. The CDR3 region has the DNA TGTGCCAGCCGAGAGCAGGGATATTTCTATGGCTACACCTTC.

Here the CDR3 reads CATSRDSGLADLEQYF. The DNA of the CDR3 is TGTGCCACCAGCAGAGATTCAGGACTAGCGGACCTCGAGCAGTACTTC. The genes are TRBV15 and TRBJ2-7; 10 bases align to TRBD2. The CDR3 length is 16 residues. The trim removed 0 bases at V and 6 bases at J, leaving 8 bases unmatched. Looked up from germline, CDR1 is LNHNV and CDR2 is YYDKDF (reference sequence).

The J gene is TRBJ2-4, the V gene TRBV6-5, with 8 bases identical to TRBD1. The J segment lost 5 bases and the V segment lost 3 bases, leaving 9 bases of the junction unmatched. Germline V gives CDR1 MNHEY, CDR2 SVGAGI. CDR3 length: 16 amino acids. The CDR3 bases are TGTGCCAGCAGTTATTCCGGGACAGGAGTCCAAAACATTCAGTACTTC. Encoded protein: CASSYSGTGVQNIQYF.

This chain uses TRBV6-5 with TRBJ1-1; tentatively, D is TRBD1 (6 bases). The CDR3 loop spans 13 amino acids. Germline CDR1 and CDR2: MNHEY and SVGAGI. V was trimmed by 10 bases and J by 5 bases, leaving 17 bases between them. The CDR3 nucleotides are TGTGCCATCTCACAGGGAAGAGTTACTGAAGCTTTCTTT. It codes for CAISQGRVTEAFF.

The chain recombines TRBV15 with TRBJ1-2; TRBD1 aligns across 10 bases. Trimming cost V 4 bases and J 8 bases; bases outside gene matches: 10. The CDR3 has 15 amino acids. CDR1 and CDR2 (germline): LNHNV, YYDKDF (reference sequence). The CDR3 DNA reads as TGTGCCACCAGCACTAGACAGGGGGCTGTGGGCGGCTACACCTTC. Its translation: CATSTRQGAVGGYTF. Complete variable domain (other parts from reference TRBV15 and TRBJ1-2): DAMVIQNPRYQVTQFGKPVTLSCSQTLNHNVMYWYQQKSSQAPKLLFHYYDKDFNNEADTPDNFQSRRPNTSFCFLDIRSPGLGDTAMYLCATSTRQGAVGGYTFGSGTRLTVV.

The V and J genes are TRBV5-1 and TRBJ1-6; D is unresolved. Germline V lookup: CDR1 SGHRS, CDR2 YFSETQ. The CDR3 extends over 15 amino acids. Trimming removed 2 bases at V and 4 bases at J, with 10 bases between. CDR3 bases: TGCGCCAGCAGCTTAGTGGAGAATTATAATTCACCCCTCCACTTT. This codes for CASSLVENYNSPLHF. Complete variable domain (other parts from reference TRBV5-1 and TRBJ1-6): KAGVTQTPRYLIKTRGQQVTLSCSPISGHRSVSWYQQTPGQGLQFLFEYFSETQRNKGNFPGRFSGRQFSNSRSEMNVSTLELGDSALYLCASSLVENYNSPLHFGNGTRLTVT.

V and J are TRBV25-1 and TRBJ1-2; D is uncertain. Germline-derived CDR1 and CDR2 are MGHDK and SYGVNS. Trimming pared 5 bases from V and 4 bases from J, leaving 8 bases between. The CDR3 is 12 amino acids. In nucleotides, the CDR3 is TGTGCCAGCAGTCAGCAGCGCTATGGCTACACCTTC. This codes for CASSQQRYGYTF.

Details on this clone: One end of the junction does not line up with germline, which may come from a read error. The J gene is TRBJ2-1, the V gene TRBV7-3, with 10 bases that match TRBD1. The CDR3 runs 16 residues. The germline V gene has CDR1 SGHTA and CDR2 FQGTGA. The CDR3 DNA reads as TGTGCCAGCAGCCTAACAAGACAGGGGGCTAAGAATGAGCAGTTCTTC. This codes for CASSLTRQGAKNEQFF.

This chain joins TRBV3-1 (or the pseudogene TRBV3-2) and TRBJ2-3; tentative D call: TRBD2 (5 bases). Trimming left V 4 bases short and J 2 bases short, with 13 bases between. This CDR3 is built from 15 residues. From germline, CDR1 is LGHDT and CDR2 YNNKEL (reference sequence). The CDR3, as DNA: TGTGCCAGCAGCCTCAACTGGGAGATCACAGATACGCAGTATTTT. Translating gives CASSLNWEITDTQYF.

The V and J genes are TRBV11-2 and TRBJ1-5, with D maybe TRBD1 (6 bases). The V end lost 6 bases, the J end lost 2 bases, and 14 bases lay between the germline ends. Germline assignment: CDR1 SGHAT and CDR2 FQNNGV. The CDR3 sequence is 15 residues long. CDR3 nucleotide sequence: TGTGCCAGCAGTCATACAGGGTTTGGCAATCAGCCCCAGCATTTT. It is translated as CASSHTGFGNQPQHF.